The 26 T cell receptor beta chains listed next were all sequenced from one sample in a study of identifying expanded T cells in peripheral blood. This table comes from immunoSEQ multiplex PCR, and its TCRdb copy is limited to in-frame clones, with some not included. The repertoire holds about 52,000 clones, with approximately 80% as singletons. Sequenced material: blood. Receptor source: a person aged 18 to 75 in good health.

This clone is medium-sized (0.01 to 0.1%). This rearrangement joins TRBV4-1 to TRBJ1-2, with a tentative D call TRBD1 (6 bases). V gave up 4 bases and J gave up 8 bases, with 17 bases separating them. The germline CDR1 and CDR2 sequences are MGHRA and YSYEKL. The CDR3 has 14 amino acids. CDR3: CASSPHRALEGYTF. The DNA of the CDR3 is TGCGCCAGCAGCCCCCACAGGGCCCTTGAGGGCTACACCTTC.

This CDR3 is CASSPTRAQETQYF. The DNA for the CDR3 is TGTGCCAGCAGTCCTACTAGGGCCCAAGAGACCCAGTACTTC. The chain is built from TRBV27 and TRBJ2-5; possible D gene TRBD2, 5 bases. Trimming cost V 5 bases and J 1 base, with 11 bases left between them. The CDR3 loop spans 14 amino acids. Germline V gene sequence: CDR1 MNHEY, CDR2 SMNVEV (reference sequence).

The chain carries TRBV10-3 and TRBJ2-3; D gene unclear. This CDR3 comprises 14 residues. With 3 bases removed from V and 4 bases from J, the gap between germline ends came to 11 bases. CDR1 ENHRY and CDR2 SYGVKD come from the germline V gene. CDR3 protein: CAISEGSSSDTQYF. CDR3 coding DNA: TGTGCCATCAGTGAAGGTAGCTCATCAGATACGCAGTATTTT.

This sequence joins TRBV11-2 and TRBJ1-6; D may be TRBD1 (5 bases). Germline V gene data show CDR1 as SGHAT and CDR2 as FQNNGV. Trimming removed 4 bases from V and 7 bases from J, with 11 bases in between. There are 14 residues in the CDR3. CDR3 bases: TGTGCCAGCAGCTACGGGGCGGGAAATTCACCCCTCCACTTT. This codes for CASSYGAGNSPLHF.

J is TRBJ2-7 and V is TRBV7-9; TRBD2 aligns across 13 bases. The V gene end was trimmed by 4 bases and the J gene end by 5 bases; junction bases not matched to a gene: 11. CDR1 is SEHNR and CDR2 is FQNEAQ in the germline V gene (reference sequence). CDR3 length: 17 residues. This CDR3 reads CASSSSLAGGDYNEQYF. CDR3 bases: TGTGCCAGCAGCTCCTCACTAGCGGGAGGGGACTATAACGAGCAGTACTTC. Combining the CDR3 with reference TRBV7-9 and TRBJ2-7 gives the whole variable domain DTGVSQNPRHKITKRGQNVTFRCDPISEHNRLYWYRQTLGQGPEFLTYFQNEAQLEKSRLLSDRFSAERPKGSFSTLEIQRTEQGDSAMYLCASSSSLAGGDYNEQYFGPGTRLTVT.

The V gene is TRBV5-1, the J gene TRBJ2-7; a possible D gene is TRBD1 (6 bases). The V end lost 0 bases, the J end lost 5 bases, and 21 bases lay between the germline ends. There are 17 residues in the CDR3. Germline CDR1 and CDR2: SGHRS and YFSETQ. As DNA, the CDR3 is TGCGCCAGCAGCTTGGGCCACCGGGACACCAAAACGAACGAGCAGTACTTC. Its translation: CASSLGHRDTKTNEQYF.

The chain employs TRBV15 and TRBJ2-7; D may be TRBD2 (6 bases). Trimming took off 0 bases at V and 4 bases at J, with 16 bases between the two ends. Germline V gene lookup returns CDR1 LNHNV and CDR2 YYDKDF (reference sequence). The CDR3 runs 16 residues. CDR3 DNA sequence: TGTGCCACCAGCAGAGATAGGAGGGAGCCCGTATACGAGCAGTACTTC. Protein: CATSRDRREPVYEQYF.

The chain is built from TRBV19 and TRBJ1-1; no definite D call. The V end lost 7 bases, the J end lost 7 bases, and 19 bases lay between the germline ends. This CDR3 comprises 14 residues. CDR1 and CDR2 from the germline V gene are LNHDA and SQIVND (reference sequence). Here the CDR3 reads CASIRAGGHSEAFF. The CDR3 DNA follows: TGTGCCAGTATAAGGGCAGGAGGGCACAGTGAAGCTTTCTTT.

V and J are TRBV19 and TRBJ1-2; no firm D call. The V end was cut by 5 bases, the J end by 4 bases, with 8 bases between. There are 12 residues in the CDR3. In germline, CDR1 is LNHDA, CDR2 SQIVND (reference sequence). CDR3 amino acids: CASSVPAYGYTF. The CDR3 nucleotides are TGTGCCAGTAGTGTCCCGGCCTATGGCTACACCTTC. Supplemented by reference TRBV19 and TRBJ1-2, the full variable domain reads DGGITQSPKYLFRKEGQNVTLSCEQNLNHDAMYWYRQDPGQGLRLIYYSQIVNDFQKGDIAEGYSVSREKKESFPLTVTSAQKNPTAFYLCASSVPAYGYTFGSGTRLTVV.

The CDR3 nucleotides are TGTGCCAGCAGTTTATCTCGGACGGCTTCGGGTGAAAAACTGTTTTTT. This sequence encodes CASSLSRTASGEKLFF. The chain combines TRBV27 with TRBJ1-4; D not resolved. Germline V lookup: CDR1 MNHEY, CDR2 SMNVEV (reference sequence). V gave up 0 bases and J gave up 7 bases, with 15 bases separating them. This CDR3 has 16 amino acids.

This sequence joins TRBV5-1 and TRBJ1-6, with 10 bases matching TRBD1. Trimming took 1 base from V and 9 from J; bases not matched to a gene: 7. CDR1 SGHRS and CDR2 YFSETQ come from the germline V gene. The CDR3 is made up of 16 amino acids. CDR3 protein: CASSLWGTGDRSPLHF. Written as DNA, the CDR3 is TGCGCCAGCAGCTTGTGGGGGACAGGGGATCGTTCACCCCTCCACTTT.

The chain carries TRBV18 and TRBJ1-2; D is perhaps TRBD1 (5 bases). V was clipped by 0 bases and J by 4 bases, with 15 bases between them. The CDR3 totals 16 residues. Per germline, CDR1 KGHSH and CDR2 LQKENI. In nucleotides, the CDR3 is TGTGCCAGCTCACCACCGGATGACAGAGGAAGCTATGGCTACACCTTC. Amino acids: CASSPPDDRGSYGYTF.

This chain uses TRBV4-2 with TRBJ2-2; D unresolved. Trimming took 0 bases from V and 3 from J, leaving 11 bases between them. The CDR3 is 16 residues long. Germline loops: CDR1 LGHNA, CDR2 YNFKEQ. The CDR3 region has the DNA TGTGCCAGCAGCCAAGATGTGGGGTGGGACACCGGGGAGCTGTTTTTT. Translation gives CASSQDVGWDTGELFF.

J is TRBJ1-2 and V is TRBV6-6; no clear D gene. The CDR3 contains 13 residues. V lost 3 bases, J lost 4 bases, and 9 bases lay in between. Per germline, CDR1 MNHNY and CDR2 SVGAGI (reference sequence). The CDR3 sequence is CASSYEGTYGYTF. CDR3 nucleotides: TGTGCCAGCAGTTATGAGGGCACCTATGGCTACACCTTC.

This clone occurred once. The gene calls are TRBV27 and TRBJ2-4, with D possibly being TRBD2 (6 bases). Looked up from germline, CDR1 is MNHEY and CDR2 is SMNVEV (reference sequence). Trimming shortened V by 3 bases and J by 4 bases, and 10 bases separated the two germline ends. This CDR3 comprises 14 residues. CDR3 sequence (DNA): TGTGCCAGCAGTTTTGGGCGGGGAAAAAACATTCAGTACTTC. Its translation is CASSFGRGKNIQYF.

The CDR3 here is CASSYRGNTEAFF. CDR3 DNA: TGTGCCAGCAGTTACCGGGGGAACACTGAAGCTTTCTTT. V gene TRBV6-5 combines with J gene TRBJ1-1, with unresolved D. V gave up 2 bases and J gave up 1 base, with 5 bases separating them. Germline CDR1 reads MNHEY; CDR2 reads SVGAGI. This CDR3 contains 13 residues.

This sequence joins TRBV7-8 and TRBJ2-2; tentative D call: TRBD2 (5 bases). The CDR3 totals 15 residues. CDR1 and CDR2 (germline): SGHVS, FQNEAQ. V was pared by 1 base and J by 8 bases, with 14 bases between. This CDR3 reads CASSLESASLGELFF. CDR3 nucleotide sequence: TGTGCCAGCAGCTTAGAATCCGCTAGCCTAGGGGAGCTGTTTTTT.

The chain has TRBV19 and TRBJ2-2; perhaps TRBD2 as D (5 bases). CDR3 length: 15 residues. V was cut by 3 bases and J by 4 bases, with 12 bases left in between. Per the germline V gene, CDR1 is LNHDA and CDR2 is SQIVND (reference sequence). The CDR3 DNA follows: TGTGCCAGTAGTATCCGGCTAGCAAGCACCGGGGAGCTGTTTTTT. Translating it yields CASSIRLASTGELFF. Full variable domain (outside the CDR3, taken from reference TRBV19 and TRBJ2-2): DGGITQSPKYLFRKEGQNVTLSCEQNLNHDAMYWYRQDPGQGLRLIYYSQIVNDFQKGDIAEGYSVSREKKESFPLTVTSAQKNPTAFYLCASSIRLASTGELFFGEGSRLTVL.

V is TRBV28 and J is TRBJ1-2, with TRBD1 as a possible D gene (6 bases). Trimming left V 5 bases short and J 2 bases short, with 15 bases between. The CDR3 consists of 15 residues. Germline V gene lookup returns CDR1 MDHEN and CDR2 SYDVKM. CDR3 residues: CASSPRTVSNYGYTF. CDR3 DNA sequence: TGTGCCAGCAGTCCTCGGACAGTGAGCAACTATGGCTACACCTTC.

The chain combines TRBV25-1 with TRBJ2-1; 7 bases match TRBD1. CDR3 size: 12 residues. Germline values: CDR1 MGHDK, CDR2 SYGVNS. The trim removed 6 bases at V and 8 bases at J, leaving 4 bases unmatched. The CDR3 protein is CASRRGRDEQFF. Here the CDR3 DNA reads TGTGCCAGCAGGAGGGGGCGGGATGAGCAGTTCTTC.

Concerning this clone itself: Other DNA variants within this sample encode the same CDR3. The chain combines TRBV5-1 with TRBJ2-5; 7 bases agree with TRBD2. Germline assignment: CDR1 SGHRS and CDR2 YFSETQ. This CDR3 contains 15 residues. With 0 bases clipped from V and 4 bases from J, the junction kept 6 bases outside the gene matches. CDR3 amino acids: CASSLAAGVIETQYF. Written as DNA, the CDR3 is TGCGCCAGCAGCTTGGCGGCGGGGGTTATAGAGACCCAGTACTTC. The variable domain in full, with the rest retrieved from reference TRBV5-1 and TRBJ2-5, is KAGVTQTPRYLIKTRGQQVTLSCSPISGHRSVSWYQQTPGQGLQFLFEYFSETQRNKGNFPGRFSGRQFSNSRSEMNVSTLELGDSALYLCASSLAAGVIETQYFGPGTRLLVL.

This rearrangement joins TRBV7-2 to TRBJ2-1, with D unclear. V lost 1 base and J 7 bases, leaving 5 bases between the germline ends. The CDR3 runs to 12 residues. Germline V CDR1 and CDR2: SGHTA, FQGNSA. DNA for the CDR3: TGTGCCAGCAGCTTAGTTTTGAATGAGCAGTTCTTC. It is translated as CASSLVLNEQFF.

The chain employs TRBV6-1 and TRBJ1-4; the match to TRBD1 covers 9 bases. Germline V gene lookup returns CDR1 MNHNS and CDR2 SASEGT. The J segment lost 3 bases and the V segment lost 8 bases, leaving 4 bases of the junction unmatched. There are 14 residues in the CDR3. The CDR3 is CASLGQGPNEKLFF. The CDR3 DNA reads as TGTGCCAGCCTTGGACAGGGGCCTAATGAAAAACTGTTTTTT.

V usage is TRBV19 and J usage is TRBJ2-1; 7 nucleotides align to TRBD1. The length of the CDR3 is 17 residues. V trimming: 4 bases; J trimming: 7 bases; junction bases outside the gene matches: 16. CDR1 is LNHDA and CDR2 is SQIVND in the germline V gene (reference sequence). CDR3 region: CASSSRTQDRKNNEQFF. In DNA, the CDR3 is TGTGCCAGTAGTAGTAGGACGCAGGACAGGAAAAATAATGAGCAGTTCTTC.

The chain is built from TRBV5-1 and TRBJ2-3; D is undetermined. Germline V CDR1 and CDR2: SGHRS, YFSETQ. The germline V and J ends were trimmed by 0 bases and 5 bases, with 16 bases remaining between them. The CDR3 spans 16 residues. In DNA, the CDR3 is TGCGCCAGCAGCTTGGAATTAGGAGTAAGGCGAGATACGCAGTATTTT. Protein: CASSLELGVRRDTQYF.

V is TRBV6-1 and J is TRBJ2-7, with 12 bases fitting TRBD2. The CDR3 runs to 14 residues. CDR1 is MNHNS, CDR2 SASEGT, per germline. The ends lost 6 bases at V and 5 bases at J; junction bases unmatched: 5. The CDR3 reads CASSATSGSHEQYF. CDR3 nucleotides: TGTGCCAGCAGCGCGACTAGCGGGAGCCACGAGCAGTACTTC.